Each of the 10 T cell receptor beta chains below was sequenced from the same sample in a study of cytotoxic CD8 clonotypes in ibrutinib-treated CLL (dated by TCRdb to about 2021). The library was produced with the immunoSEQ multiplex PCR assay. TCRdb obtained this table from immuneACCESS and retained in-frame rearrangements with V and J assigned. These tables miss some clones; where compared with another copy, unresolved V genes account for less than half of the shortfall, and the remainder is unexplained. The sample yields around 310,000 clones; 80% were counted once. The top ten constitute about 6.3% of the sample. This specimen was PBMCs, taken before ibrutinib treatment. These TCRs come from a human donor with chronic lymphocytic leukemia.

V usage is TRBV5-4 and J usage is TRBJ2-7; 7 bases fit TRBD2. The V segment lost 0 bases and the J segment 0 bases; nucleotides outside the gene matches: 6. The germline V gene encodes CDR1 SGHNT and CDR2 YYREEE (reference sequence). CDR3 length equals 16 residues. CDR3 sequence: CASSLEKAGISYEQYF. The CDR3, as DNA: TGTGCCAGCAGCTTGGAAAAAGCGGGAATCTCCTACGAGCAGTACTTC.

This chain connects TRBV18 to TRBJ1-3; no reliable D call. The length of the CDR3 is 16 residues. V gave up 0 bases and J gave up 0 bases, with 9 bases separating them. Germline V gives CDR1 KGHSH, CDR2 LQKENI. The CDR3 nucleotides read TGTGCCAGCTCACCACCGGCGGGAAGCTCTGGAAACACCATATATTTT. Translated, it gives CASSPPAGSSGNTIYF.

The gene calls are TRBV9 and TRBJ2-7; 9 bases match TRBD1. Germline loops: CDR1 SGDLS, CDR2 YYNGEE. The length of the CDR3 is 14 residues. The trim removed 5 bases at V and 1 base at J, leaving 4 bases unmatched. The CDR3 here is CASSPQGASYEQYF. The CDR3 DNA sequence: TGTGCCAGCAGTCCACAGGGGGCGTCCTACGAGCAGTACTTC.

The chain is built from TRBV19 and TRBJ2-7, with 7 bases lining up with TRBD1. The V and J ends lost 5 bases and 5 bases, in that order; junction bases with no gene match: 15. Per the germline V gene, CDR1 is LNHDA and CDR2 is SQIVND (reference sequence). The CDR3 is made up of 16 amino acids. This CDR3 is CASSPAGATGINEQYF. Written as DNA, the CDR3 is TGTGCCAGTAGTCCCGCCGGCGCGACAGGGATAAACGAGCAGTACTTC.

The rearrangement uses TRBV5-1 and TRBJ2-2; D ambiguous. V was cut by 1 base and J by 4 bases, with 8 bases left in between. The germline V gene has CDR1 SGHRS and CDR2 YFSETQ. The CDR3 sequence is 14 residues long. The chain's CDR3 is CASSLSSPTGELFF. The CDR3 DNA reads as TGCGCCAGCAGCTTGTCCTCTCCCACCGGGGAGCTGTTTTTT.

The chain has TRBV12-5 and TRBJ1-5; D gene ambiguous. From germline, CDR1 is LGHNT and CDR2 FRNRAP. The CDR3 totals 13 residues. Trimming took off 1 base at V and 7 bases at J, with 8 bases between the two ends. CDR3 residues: CASGLEDYQPQHF. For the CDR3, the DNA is TGTGCTAGTGGTTTGGAAGACTACCAGCCCCAGCATTTT.

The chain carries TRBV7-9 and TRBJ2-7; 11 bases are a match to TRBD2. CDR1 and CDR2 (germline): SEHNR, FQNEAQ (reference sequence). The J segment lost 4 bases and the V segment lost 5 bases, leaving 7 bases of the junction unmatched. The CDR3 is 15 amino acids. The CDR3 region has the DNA TGTGCCAGCAGCGTTTCTAGCGGGGGGTATTACGAGCAGTACTTC. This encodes CASSVSSGGYYEQYF.

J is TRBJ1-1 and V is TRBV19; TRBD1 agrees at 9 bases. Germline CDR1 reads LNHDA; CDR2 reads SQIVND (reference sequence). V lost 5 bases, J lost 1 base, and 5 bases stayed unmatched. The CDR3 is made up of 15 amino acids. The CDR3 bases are TGTGCCAGTAGTTTTGGGACAGGGAGGAACACTGAAGCTTTCTTT. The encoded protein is CASSFGTGRNTEAFF.

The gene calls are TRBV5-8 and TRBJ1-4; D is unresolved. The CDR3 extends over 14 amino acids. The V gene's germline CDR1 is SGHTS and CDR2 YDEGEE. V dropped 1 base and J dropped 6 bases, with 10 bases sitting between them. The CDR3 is CASSLPRGDEKLFF. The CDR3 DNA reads TGTGCCAGCAGCTTGCCCCGGGGAGATGAAAAACTGTTTTTT.

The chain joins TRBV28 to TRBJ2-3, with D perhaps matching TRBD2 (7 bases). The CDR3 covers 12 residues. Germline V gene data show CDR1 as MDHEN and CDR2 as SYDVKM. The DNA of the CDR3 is TGTGTCGCGGGGGCAAGCACAGATACGCAGTATTTT. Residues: CVAGASTDTQYF.